These 30 T cell receptor beta chains share one sample of origin, sequenced in a study of T cell repertoires in cytomegalovirus infection (dated by TCRdb to the late 2010s). The instrument given in TCRdb is Illumina HiSeq 1500. TCRdb itself trimmed the public reads at Q25 with fastp, ran MiXCR and retained productive beta chains. Under each unique CDR3 protein, matching rows form one entry showing the most common genes and DNA. The sample includes about 260,000 distinct CDR3 sequences, with roughly an eighth observed a single time. The ten largest account for around 9.5% of the sample. The sample was PBMCs. The source of these receptors is a human donor in good health (CMV status not recorded). Some clones in this sample may be carry-over from other donors' samples.

This clonotype was seen ten or more times. The chain joins TRBV20-1 to TRBJ1-1; D call uncertain. Trimming pared 4 bases from V and 2 bases from J, leaving 11 bases between. The CDR3 covers 13 residues. Germline lookup yields CDR1 DFQATT and CDR2 SNEGSKA (reference sequence). CDR3 sequence: CSAKSTVNTEAFF. The DNA of the CDR3 is TGCAGTGCTAAATCTACAGTTAACACTGAAGCTTTCTTT.

In this sample, this clonotype turned up a few times. The rearrangement joins TRBV9 to TRBJ1-2; D remains unclear. This CDR3 has 13 residues. Deletions cut 0 bases from V and 3 bases from J, with 6 bases between. Germline V lookup: CDR1 SGDLS, CDR2 YYNGEE. CDR3: CASSVDGDYGYTF. Written as DNA, the CDR3 is TGTGCCAGCAGCGTAGATGGGGACTATGGCTACACCTTC.

This clonotype was recorded a few times. This sequence joins TRBV11-3 and TRBJ2-5; D remains unclear. CDR3 length: 14 residues. The germline V and J ends were trimmed by 6 bases and 3 bases, with 14 bases remaining between them. CDR1 and CDR2 (germline): SGHNT, YENEEA. The CDR3: CASSTSWSEETQYF. CDR3 in DNA: TGTGCCAGCAGTACGAGTTGGAGTGAAGAGACCCAGTACTTC.

This clonotype was counted ten times or more. V and J are TRBV6-2 or TRBV6-3 and TRBJ2-1, with 14 nucleotides matching TRBD2. The CDR3 is made up of 15 amino acids. Germline V gene lookup returns CDR1 MNHEY and CDR2 SVGEGT. With V trimmed by 7 bases and J by 7 bases, 6 bases remained unmatched. CDR3 loop: CASTLTSGGDNEQFF. The CDR3, as DNA: TGTGCCAGCACCCTGACTAGCGGGGGGGATAATGAGCAGTTCTTC.

This clonotype was seen a few times. The rearrangement joins TRBV14 to TRBJ2-3; TRBD1 might be the D (7 bases). V was pared by 4 bases and J by 4 bases, with 18 bases between. Looked up from germline, CDR1 is SGHDN and CDR2 is FVKESK. CDR3 length: 16 residues. The CDR3 sequence: CASSPGGGSFSDTQYF. The CDR3 bases are TGTGCCAGCAGCCCCGGAGGGGGCAGCTTTTCAGATACGCAGTATTTT.

The chain combines TRBV5-1 with TRBJ2-5; 9 positions agree with TRBD1. Germline V gene data show CDR1 as SGHRS and CDR2 as YFSETQ. J gave up 5 bases and V 7 bases, and 3 bases lay outside the gene matches. The CDR3 spans 12 residues. CDR3 nucleotide sequence: TGCGCCAGCGGACAGGGGATCGAGACCCAGTACTTC. Its translation: CASGQGIETQYF.

The chain carries TRBV29-1 and TRBJ2-7, with 9 bases identical to TRBD1. From germline, CDR1 is SQVTM and CDR2 ANQGSEA. The CDR3 totals 14 residues. V trimming: 4 bases; J trimming: 4 bases; junction bases outside the gene matches: 8. For the CDR3, the DNA is TGCAGCGTTGGGCAGGACAGGGGAGGATACGAGCAGTACTTC. Amino acids: CSVGQDRGGYEQYF.

This clonotype has a count of ten or more. The junction departs from germline at one end; a sequencing error may be responsible. V is TRBV24-1 and J is TRBJ2-2; tentatively, D is TRBD1 (6 bases). The CDR3 spans 12 residues. Germline-derived CDR1 and CDR2 are KGHDR and SFDVKD. The CDR3 protein is CASRGNTGELFF. CDR3 sequence (DNA): TGTGCCTCCAGGGGGAACACCGGGGAGCTGTTTTTT.

V and J are TRBV6-2 or TRBV6-3 and TRBJ2-3; no clear D gene. The germline gives CDR1 MNHEY, CDR2 SVGEGT. The CDR3 spans 12 residues. V was pared by 7 bases and J by 5 bases, with 10 bases between. For the CDR3, the DNA is TGTGCCAGCAAACTCAAGGAAGATACGCAGTATTTT. Its translation: CASKLKEDTQYF.

In its sample, this clonotype was seen many times. J is TRBJ2-1 and V is TRBV15; D is ambiguous. The CDR3 contains 13 residues. The germline V and J ends were trimmed by 0 bases and 8 bases, with 8 bases remaining between them. Germline CDR1 LNHNV, CDR2 YYDKDF (reference sequence). This CDR3 reads CATSRDPPDEQFF. Here the CDR3 DNA reads TGTGCCACCAGCAGAGATCCCCCCGATGAGCAGTTCTTC.

About this clonotype itself: In this CDR3 the conserved last residue, phenylalanine or tryptophan, is missing, so a read error is likely. The DNA is omitted, as the CDR3 cannot be located on it reliably, and the CDR3 follows TCRdb's listing. The chain is built from TRBV27 and TRBJ1-4; TRBD1 reflects the table's D call only, with no check against the DNA. Both ends counted, the CDR3 spans 11 residues. CDR1 is MNHEY, CDR2 SMNVEV, per germline (reference sequence). CDR3 loop: CASSLGADSSS.

The chain has TRBV28 and TRBJ2-2; 12 bases fit TRBD2. Per germline, CDR1 MDHEN and CDR2 SYDVKM. The junction had 20 bases not matched to a gene; V was cut back by 3 bases and J by 6 bases. The CDR3 has 21 residues. CDR3 nucleotide sequence: TGTGCCAGCAGTTTGGCCCCCGGGACTAGCGGGCCCCTCCCCGGGGCCGGGGAGCTGTTTTTT. This codes for CASSLAPGTSGPLPGAGELFF.

The CDR3 loop is CSAWDRGSYEQYF. The CDR3 bases are TGCAGTGCTTGGGACAGGGGAAGTTACGAGCAGTACTTC. The chain has TRBV20-1 and TRBJ2-7, with TRBD1 matching 10 bases. The CDR3 runs 13 residues. V was pared by 5 bases and J by 4 bases, with 5 bases of the junction left unmatched. From germline, CDR1 is DFQATT and CDR2 SNEGSKA (reference sequence).

A single count supports this clonotype. CDR3 residues: CASSPKQGSGTEAFF. CDR3 DNA: TGCGCCAGCAGCCCGAAACAGGGGTCGGGCACTGAAGCTTTCTTT. This chain links TRBV5-1 with TRBJ1-1; 7 bases are a match to TRBD1. The CDR3 contains 15 residues. Losses at the gene ends were 4 bases for V and 4 bases for J; bases not matched to a gene: 10. Germline CDR1 SGHRS, CDR2 YFSETQ.

This clonotype was seen repeatedly, ten times or more. The rearrangement uses TRBV12-3 or TRBV12-4 and TRBJ1-4; D uncertain. Trimming took 6 bases from V and 7 from J, leaving 15 bases between them. The CDR3 is made up of 14 amino acids. The CDR3 DNA reads TGTGCCAGCAGCGCCCTGATAAGCCCTGAAAAACTGTTTTTT. Protein sequence: CASSALISPEKLFF.

This clonotype occurred many times. DNA for the CDR3: TGTGCCAGCAGCTACCGGGACAGGGGGCGCGACTACACCTTC. Its translation is CASSYRDRGRDYTF. The chain combines TRBV7-9 with TRBJ1-2; 12 bases are a match to TRBD1. The CDR3 has 14 residues. The germline V gene encodes CDR1 SEHNR and CDR2 FQNEAQ (reference sequence). V was pared by 4 bases and J by 10 bases, with 7 bases of the junction left unmatched. The full variable domain, completed using reference TRBV7-9 and TRBJ1-2, is DTGVSQNPRHKITKRGQNVTFRCDPISEHNRLYWYRQTLGQGPEFLTYFQNEAQLEKSRLLSDRFSAERPKGSFSTLEIQRTEQGDSAMYLCASSYRDRGRDYTFGSGTRLTVV.

This clonotype was observed many times. The rearrangement links TRBV7-2 to TRBJ2-2; D may match TRBD1 or TRBD2 (5 bases each). Germline V gene data show CDR1 as SGHTA and CDR2 as FQGNSA. Trimming removed 1 base at V and 6 bases at J, with 9 bases between. This CDR3 spans 14 amino acids. CDR3 loop: CASSLVMGAGELFF. CDR3 DNA: TGTGCCAGCAGCTTAGTTATGGGGGCCGGGGAGCTGTTTTTT.

The chain recombines TRBV25-1 with TRBJ2-1, with 7 bases fitting TRBD2. The germline gives CDR1 MGHDK, CDR2 SYGVNS. The trim removed 7 bases at V and 6 bases at J, leaving 9 bases unmatched. This CDR3 has 14 residues. CDR3 nucleotide sequence: TGTGCCAGCAACCTTCGGGGGGTTGGCAATGAGCAGTTCTTC. Amino acid sequence: CASNLRGVGNEQFF.

This clonotype was observed many times. This chain connects TRBV7-7 to TRBJ2-7, with 8 nucleotides matching TRBD2. The junction had 4 bases not matched to a gene; V was cut back by 1 base and J by 2 bases. CDR1 is SSHAT, CDR2 FNYEAQ, per germline (reference sequence). The CDR3 consists of 15 residues. The CDR3 DNA sequence: TGTGCCAGCAGCTTAGGGCGGGAGGCGGCCTACGAGCAGTACTTC. Protein sequence: CASSLGREAAYEQYF.

This clonotype was found a few times. The chain has TRBV5-1 and TRBJ2-7; no definite D call. Per the germline V gene, CDR1 is SGHRS and CDR2 is YFSETQ. V was clipped by 0 bases and J by 3 bases, with 10 bases between them. The CDR3 covers 14 residues. The CDR3 sequence: CASSLDVRNYEQYF. The CDR3 DNA sequence: TGCGCCAGCAGCTTGGATGTCAGAAACTACGAGCAGTACTTC. The full variable domain, rest sourced from reference TRBV5-1 and TRBJ2-7, is KAGVTQTPRYLIKTRGQQVTLSCSPISGHRSVSWYQQTPGQGLQFLFEYFSETQRNKGNFPGRFSGRQFSNSRSEMNVSTLELGDSALYLCASSLDVRNYEQYFGPGTRLTVT.

The table lists this clonotype with many counts. The V and J genes are TRBV6-1 and TRBJ2-1; TRBD2 agrees at 11 bases. This CDR3 has 15 amino acids. Germline V gene sequence: CDR1 MNHNS, CDR2 SASEGT. Unmatched junction bases numbered 9, after V lost 7 bases and J lost 7 bases. The CDR3 spells CASTATTSGINEQFF. The DNA of the CDR3 is TGTGCCAGCACCGCCACGACTAGCGGGATAAATGAGCAGTTCTTC.

The V gene is TRBV24-1, the J gene TRBJ2-2; D not certain. Looked up from germline, CDR1 is KGHDR and CDR2 is SFDVKD. This CDR3 is 15 amino acids long. The CDR3 DNA is TGTACCGTCTCGTCAGGCGAACCGAACACCGGGGAGCTGTTTTTT. Its protein product is CTVSSGEPNTGELFF.

This clonotype has ten or more counts. The V call is TRBV15, the J call TRBJ1-5; possible D gene TRBD1, 5 bases. There are 15 residues in the CDR3. Germline V gives CDR1 LNHNV, CDR2 YYDKDF (reference sequence). Trimming stripped 4 bases from V and 3 bases from J, with 13 bases between. CDR3 DNA sequence: TGTGCCACCAGCAAGGACAAGCCGTTCAATCAGCCCCAGCATTTT. Translation: CATSKDKPFNQPQHF.

Many counts were recorded for this clonotype. The chain carries TRBV6-1 and TRBJ1-1; D is uncertain. There are 14 residues in the CDR3. V was cut by 2 bases and J by 5 bases, with 12 bases left in between. The germline gives CDR1 MNHNS, CDR2 SASEGT. CDR3 region: CASSESLKWTEAFF. Written as DNA, the CDR3 is TGTGCCAGCAGTGAAAGCCTCAAGTGGACTGAAGCTTTCTTT.

The rearrangement joins TRBV20-1 to TRBJ1-2, with D unclear. Looked up from germline, CDR1 is DFQATT and CDR2 is SNEGSKA (reference sequence). CDR3 length: 12 amino acids. Trimming took off 3 bases at V and 3 bases at J, with 8 bases between the two ends. CDR3 loop: CSASTDYYGYTF. CDR3 coding DNA: TGCAGTGCTAGCACAGACTACTATGGCTACACCTTC.

The chain uses TRBV2 and TRBJ1-2, with D unresolved. CDR1 is SNHLY and CDR2 is FYNNEI in the germline V gene. Trimming pared 0 bases from V and 4 bases from J, leaving 12 bases between. This CDR3 region has 15 residues. The DNA of the CDR3 is TGTGCCAGCAGTGAAGCGGCGGGTTTGGGCTATGGCTACACCTTC. The encoded protein is CASSEAAGLGYGYTF.

This clonotype appeared a few times. The rearrangement uses TRBV2 and TRBJ2-5; TRBD2 is a possible D gene (6 bases). The V gene's germline CDR1 is SNHLY and CDR2 FYNNEI. V was clipped by 8 bases and J by 2 bases, with 15 bases between them. CDR3 length equals 14 residues. CDR3 amino acids: CASGVQGLQETQYF. For the CDR3, the DNA is TGTGCCAGCGGGGTTCAAGGACTACAAGAGACCCAGTACTTC.

V and J are TRBV29-1 and TRBJ2-7, with D unresolved. The CDR3 extends over 12 amino acids. Germline V gene sequence: CDR1 SQVTM, CDR2 ANQGSEA. Trimming removed 4 bases at V and 2 bases at J, with 9 bases between. This CDR3 is CSVGDNAYEQYF. In DNA, the CDR3 is TGCAGCGTTGGAGACAATGCCTACGAGCAGTACTTC.

In nucleotides, the CDR3 is TGTGCCAGCTCACCGACTAGCGGAAAAGAGACCCAGTACTTC. It specifies CASSPTSGKETQYF. This chain joins TRBV18 and TRBJ2-5, with 9 bases identical to TRBD2. V was clipped by 3 bases and J by 3 bases; unmatched bases: 2. Germline values: CDR1 KGHSH, CDR2 LQKENI. There are 14 residues in the CDR3.

The V gene is TRBV12-3 or TRBV12-4, the J gene TRBJ2-2, with 7 bases lining up with TRBD1. The CDR3 has 15 amino acids. The junction had 6 bases not matched to a gene; V was cut back by 6 bases and J by 2 bases. The CDR3 DNA follows: TGTGCCAGCAGACTCCGGGACAGCAACACCGGGGAGCTGTTTTTT. Its protein is CASRLRDSNTGELFF.